The entry that follows covers one TCR beta chain sequence. The antigen is unknown. Distinct nucleotide sequences in the sample also encode this CDR3. The sample originates from a study of persistence of HIV-infected CD4 T cells. Study in general: Anti-CD3/anti-CD28 stimulation activated a higher proportion of cells than antigen stimulation, with lower memory fraction.

This CDR3 is 13 amino acids long. V lost 7 bases and J lost 3, with 10 bases in between. Per germline, CDR1 MDHEN and CDR2 SYDVKM. Cells were stimulated nonspecifically with anti-CD3/anti-CD28 magnetic beads. Sorting of responding CD4+ T cells relied on upregulated CD40 ligand together with CD69. The libraries were made with immunoSEQ version 4 in survey mode. Sequenced by immunoSEQ multiplex PCR; TCRdb stores in-frame clones only, minus some. The table shows about 43,000 clones, with more than 80% occurring only once. The TCR was taken from an adult man with HIV who was CMV-seropositive. The rearrangement links TRBV28 to TRBJ1-3; D unresolved. Specimen: CD4+ T cells sorted from PBMCs after approximately 20-hour stimulation, collected from a patient who received antiretroviral therapy. The CDR3 bases are TGTGCCAGCACCCTGGGGAGTGGAAACACCATATATTTT. This codes for CASTLGSGNTIYF.